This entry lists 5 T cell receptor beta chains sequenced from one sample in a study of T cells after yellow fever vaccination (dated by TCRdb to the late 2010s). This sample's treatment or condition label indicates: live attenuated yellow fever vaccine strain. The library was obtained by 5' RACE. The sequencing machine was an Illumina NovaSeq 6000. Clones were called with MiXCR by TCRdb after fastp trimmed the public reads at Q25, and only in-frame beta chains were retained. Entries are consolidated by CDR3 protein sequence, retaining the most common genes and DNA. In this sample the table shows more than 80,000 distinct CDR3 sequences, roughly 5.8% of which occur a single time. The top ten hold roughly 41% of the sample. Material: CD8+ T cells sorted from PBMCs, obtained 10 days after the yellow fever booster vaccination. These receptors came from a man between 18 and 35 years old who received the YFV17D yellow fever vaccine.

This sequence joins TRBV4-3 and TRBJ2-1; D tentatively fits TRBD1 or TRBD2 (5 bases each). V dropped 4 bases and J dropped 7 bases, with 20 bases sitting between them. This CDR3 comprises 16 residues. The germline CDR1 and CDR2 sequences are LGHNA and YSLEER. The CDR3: CASSLRLAGWGNEQFF. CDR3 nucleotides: TGCGCCAGCAGCCTTCGTCTGGCAGGGTGGGGGAATGAGCAGTTCTTC.

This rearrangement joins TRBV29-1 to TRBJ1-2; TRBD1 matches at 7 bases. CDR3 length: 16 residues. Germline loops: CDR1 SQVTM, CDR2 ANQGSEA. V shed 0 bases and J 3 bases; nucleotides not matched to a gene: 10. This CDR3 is CSVEDSSGQADYGYTF. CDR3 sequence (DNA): TGCAGCGTTGAAGATAGTAGTGGACAGGCTGACTATGGCTACACCTTC.

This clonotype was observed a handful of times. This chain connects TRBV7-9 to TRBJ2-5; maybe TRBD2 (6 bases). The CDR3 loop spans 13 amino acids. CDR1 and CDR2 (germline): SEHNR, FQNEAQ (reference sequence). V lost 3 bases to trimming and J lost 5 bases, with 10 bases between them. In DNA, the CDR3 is TGTGCCAGCAGCTTGGAGGGGAGGGAGACCCAGTACTTC. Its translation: CASSLEGRETQYF. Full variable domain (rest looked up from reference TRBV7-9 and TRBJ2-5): DTGVSQNPRHKITKRGQNVTFRCDPISEHNRLYWYRQTLGQGPEFLTYFQNEAQLEKSRLLSDRFSAERPKGSFSTLEIQRTEQGDSAMYLCASSLEGRETQYFGPGTRLLVL.

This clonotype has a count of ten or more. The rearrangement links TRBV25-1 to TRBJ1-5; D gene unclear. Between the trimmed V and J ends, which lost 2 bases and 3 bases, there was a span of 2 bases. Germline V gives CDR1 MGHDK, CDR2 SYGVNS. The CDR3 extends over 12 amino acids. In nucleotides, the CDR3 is TGTGCCAGCAGTGAAGCCAATCAGCCCCAGCATTTT. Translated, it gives CASSEANQPQHF.

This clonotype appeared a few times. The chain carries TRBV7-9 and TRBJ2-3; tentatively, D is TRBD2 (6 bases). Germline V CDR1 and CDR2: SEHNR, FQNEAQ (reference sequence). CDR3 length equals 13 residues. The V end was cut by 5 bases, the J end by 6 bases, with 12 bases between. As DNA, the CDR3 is TGTGCCAGCAGCCATAATCTAGCGGATACGCAGTATTTT. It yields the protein CASSHNLADTQYF. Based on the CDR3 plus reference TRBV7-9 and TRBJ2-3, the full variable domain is DTGVSQNPRHKITKRGQNVTFRCDPISEHNRLYWYRQTLGQGPEFLTYFQNEAQLEKSRLLSDRFSAERPKGSFSTLEIQRTEQGDSAMYLCASSHNLADTQYFGPGTRLTVL.